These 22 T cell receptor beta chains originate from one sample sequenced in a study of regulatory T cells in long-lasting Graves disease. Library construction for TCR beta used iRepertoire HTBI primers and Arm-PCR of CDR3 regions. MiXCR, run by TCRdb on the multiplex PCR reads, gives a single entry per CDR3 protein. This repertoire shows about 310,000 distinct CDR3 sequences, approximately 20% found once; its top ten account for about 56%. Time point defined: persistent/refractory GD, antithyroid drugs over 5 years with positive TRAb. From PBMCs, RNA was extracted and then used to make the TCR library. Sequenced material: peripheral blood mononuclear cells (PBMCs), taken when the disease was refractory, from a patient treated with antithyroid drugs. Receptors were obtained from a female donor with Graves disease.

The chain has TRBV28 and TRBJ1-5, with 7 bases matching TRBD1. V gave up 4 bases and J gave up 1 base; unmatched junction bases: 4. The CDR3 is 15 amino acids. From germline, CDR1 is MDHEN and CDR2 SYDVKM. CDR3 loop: CASSSPQGSNQPQHF. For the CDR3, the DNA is TGTGCCAGCAGTTCCCCACAGGGGAGCAATCAGCCCCAGCATTTT. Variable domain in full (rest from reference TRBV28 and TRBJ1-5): DVKVTQSSRYLVKRTGEKVFLECVQDMDHENMFWYRQDPGLGLRLIYFSYDVKMKEKGDIPEGYSVSREKKERFSLILESASTNQTSMYLCASSSPQGSNQPQHFGDGTRLSIL.

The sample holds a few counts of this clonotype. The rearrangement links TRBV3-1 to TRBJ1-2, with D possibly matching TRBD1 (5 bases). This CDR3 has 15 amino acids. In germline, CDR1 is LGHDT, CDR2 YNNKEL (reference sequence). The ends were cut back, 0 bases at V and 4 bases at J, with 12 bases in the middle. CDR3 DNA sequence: TGTGCCAGCAGCCAAGAAGGTTCGGGGGGCTATGGCTACACCTTC. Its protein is CASSQEGSGGYGYTF.

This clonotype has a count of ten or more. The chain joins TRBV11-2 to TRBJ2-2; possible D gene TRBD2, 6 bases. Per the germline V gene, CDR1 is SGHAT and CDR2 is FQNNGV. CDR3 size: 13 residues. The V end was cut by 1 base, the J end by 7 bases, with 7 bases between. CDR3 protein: CASSLGLVGELFF. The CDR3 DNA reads TGTGCCAGCAGCTTAGGACTAGTCGGGGAGCTGTTTTTT.

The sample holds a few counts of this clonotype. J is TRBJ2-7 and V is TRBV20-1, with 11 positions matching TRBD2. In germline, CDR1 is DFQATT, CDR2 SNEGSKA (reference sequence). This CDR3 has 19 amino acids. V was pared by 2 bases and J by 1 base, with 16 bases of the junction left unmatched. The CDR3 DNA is TGCAGTGCTAGACCTAGTGCCTCTAGCGGGAGGACTGTGTCCTACGAGCAGTACTTC. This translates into CSARPSASSGRTVSYEQYF.

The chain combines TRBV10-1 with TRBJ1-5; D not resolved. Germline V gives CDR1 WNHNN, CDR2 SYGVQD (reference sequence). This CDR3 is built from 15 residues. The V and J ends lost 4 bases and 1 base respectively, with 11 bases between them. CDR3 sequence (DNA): TGCGCCAGCAGTGTGAGAGGGTACAGCAATCAGCCCCAGCATTTT. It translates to CASSVRGYSNQPQHF.

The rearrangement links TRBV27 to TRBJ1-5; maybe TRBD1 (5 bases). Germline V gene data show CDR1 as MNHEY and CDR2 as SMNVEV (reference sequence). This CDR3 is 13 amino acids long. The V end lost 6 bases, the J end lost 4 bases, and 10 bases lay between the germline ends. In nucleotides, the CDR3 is TGTGCCAGCAGCCACGACAGAAATCAGCCCCAGCATTTT. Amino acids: CASSHDRNQPQHF.

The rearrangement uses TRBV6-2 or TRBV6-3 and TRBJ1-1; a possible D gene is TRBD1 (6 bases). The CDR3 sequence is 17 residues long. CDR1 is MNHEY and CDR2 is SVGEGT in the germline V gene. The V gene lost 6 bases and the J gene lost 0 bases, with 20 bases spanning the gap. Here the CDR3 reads CASRGIGTRLMNTEAFF. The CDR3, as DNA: TGTGCCAGCAGGGGAATCGGGACAAGACTGATGAACACTGAAGCTTTCTTT.

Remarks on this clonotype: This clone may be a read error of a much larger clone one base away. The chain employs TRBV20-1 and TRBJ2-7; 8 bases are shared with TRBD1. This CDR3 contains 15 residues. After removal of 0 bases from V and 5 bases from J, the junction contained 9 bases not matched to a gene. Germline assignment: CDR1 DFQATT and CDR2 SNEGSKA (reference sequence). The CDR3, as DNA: TGCAGTGCTAGAGATGGGATCCCAGGGGGCCACGAGCAGTACTTC. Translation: CSARDGIPGGHEQYF.

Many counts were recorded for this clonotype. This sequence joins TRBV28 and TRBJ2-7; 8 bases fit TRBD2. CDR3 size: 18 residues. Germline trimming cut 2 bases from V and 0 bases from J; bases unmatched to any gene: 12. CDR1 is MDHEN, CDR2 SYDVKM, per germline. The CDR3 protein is CASSLPTEIAGSSYEQYF. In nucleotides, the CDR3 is TGTGCCAGCAGTTTACCCACTGAGATAGCGGGAAGCTCCTACGAGCAGTACTTC.

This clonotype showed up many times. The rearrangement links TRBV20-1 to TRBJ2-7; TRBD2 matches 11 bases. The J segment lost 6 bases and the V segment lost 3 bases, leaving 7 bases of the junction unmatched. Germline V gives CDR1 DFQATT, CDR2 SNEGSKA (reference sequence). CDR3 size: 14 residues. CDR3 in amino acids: CSASGGTSGSEQYF. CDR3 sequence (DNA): TGCAGTGCTAGCGGTGGGACTAGCGGTTCCGAGCAGTACTTC.

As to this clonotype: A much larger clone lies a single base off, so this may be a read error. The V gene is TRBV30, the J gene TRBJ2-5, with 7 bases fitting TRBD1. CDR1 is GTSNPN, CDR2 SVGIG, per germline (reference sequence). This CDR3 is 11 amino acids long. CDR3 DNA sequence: TGTGCCCATCTACAGGGACAGACCCAGCACTTC. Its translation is CAHLQGQTQHF. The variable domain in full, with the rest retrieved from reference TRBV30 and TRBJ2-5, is SQTIHQWPATLVQPVGSPLSLECTVEGTSNPNLYWYRQAAGRGLQLLFYSVGIGQISSEVPQNLSASRPQDRQFILSSKKLLLSDSGFYLCAHLQGQTQHFGPGTRLLVL.

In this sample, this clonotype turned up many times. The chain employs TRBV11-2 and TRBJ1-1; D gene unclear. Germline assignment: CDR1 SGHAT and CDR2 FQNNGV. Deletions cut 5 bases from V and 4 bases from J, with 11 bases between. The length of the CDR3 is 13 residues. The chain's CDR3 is CASSPLGVTEAFF. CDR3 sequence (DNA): TGTGCCAGCAGCCCCCTTGGGGTCACTGAAGCTTTCTTT.

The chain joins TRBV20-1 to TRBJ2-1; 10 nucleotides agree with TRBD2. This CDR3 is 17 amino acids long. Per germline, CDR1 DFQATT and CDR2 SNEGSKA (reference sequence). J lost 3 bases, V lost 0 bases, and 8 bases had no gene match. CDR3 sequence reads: CSARDPQTSGFYNEQFF. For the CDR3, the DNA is TGCAGTGCTAGAGATCCCCAGACTAGCGGGTTCTACAATGAGCAGTTCTTC.

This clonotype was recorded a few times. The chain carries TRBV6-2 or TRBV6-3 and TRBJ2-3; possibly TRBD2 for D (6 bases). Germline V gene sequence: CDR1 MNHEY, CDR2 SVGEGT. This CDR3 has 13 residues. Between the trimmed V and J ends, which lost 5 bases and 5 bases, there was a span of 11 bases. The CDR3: CASSRERVDTQYF. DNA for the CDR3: TGTGCCAGCAGTCGGGAGCGGGTAGATACGCAGTATTTT.

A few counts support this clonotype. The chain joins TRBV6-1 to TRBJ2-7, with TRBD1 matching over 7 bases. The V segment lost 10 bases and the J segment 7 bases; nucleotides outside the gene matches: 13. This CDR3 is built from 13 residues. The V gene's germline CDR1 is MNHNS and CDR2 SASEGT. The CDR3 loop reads CATGETGPREQYF. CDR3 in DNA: TGTGCCACCGGCGAGACAGGGCCTAGAGAGCAGTACTTC.

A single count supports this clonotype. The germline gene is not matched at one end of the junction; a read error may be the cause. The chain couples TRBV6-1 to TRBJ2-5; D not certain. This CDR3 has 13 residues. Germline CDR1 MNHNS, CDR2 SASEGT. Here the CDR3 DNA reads TGTGCCGGCAGTGAATCGGGTATGGAGACCCAGTACTTC. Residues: CAGSESGMETQYF.

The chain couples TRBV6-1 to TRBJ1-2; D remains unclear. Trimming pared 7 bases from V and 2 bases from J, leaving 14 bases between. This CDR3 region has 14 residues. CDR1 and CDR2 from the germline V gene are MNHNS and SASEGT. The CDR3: CASTGREANYGYTF. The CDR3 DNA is TGTGCCAGCACGGGTCGGGAAGCAAACTATGGCTACACCTTC.

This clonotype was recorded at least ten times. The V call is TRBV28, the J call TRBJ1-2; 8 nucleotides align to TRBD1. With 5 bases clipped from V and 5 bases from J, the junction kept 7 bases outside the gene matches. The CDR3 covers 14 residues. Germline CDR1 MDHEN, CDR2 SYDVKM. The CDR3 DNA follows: TGTGCCAGCAGTCTTACAGGGGGGGGATATGGCTACACCTTC. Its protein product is CASSLTGGGYGYTF.

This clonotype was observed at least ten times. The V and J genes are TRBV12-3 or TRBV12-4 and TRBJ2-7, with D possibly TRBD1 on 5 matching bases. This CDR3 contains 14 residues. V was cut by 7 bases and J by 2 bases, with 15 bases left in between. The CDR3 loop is CASTYLGPAYEQYF. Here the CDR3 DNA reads TGTGCCAGCACTTATTTGGGGCCCGCCTACGAGCAGTACTTC.

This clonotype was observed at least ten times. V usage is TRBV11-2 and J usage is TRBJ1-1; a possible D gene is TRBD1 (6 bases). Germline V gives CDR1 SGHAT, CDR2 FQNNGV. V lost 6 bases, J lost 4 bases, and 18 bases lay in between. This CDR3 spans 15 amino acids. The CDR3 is CASRGTRGRGTEAFF. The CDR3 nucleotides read TGTGCCAGCAGGGGGACAAGGGGTCGGGGCACTGAAGCTTTCTTT.

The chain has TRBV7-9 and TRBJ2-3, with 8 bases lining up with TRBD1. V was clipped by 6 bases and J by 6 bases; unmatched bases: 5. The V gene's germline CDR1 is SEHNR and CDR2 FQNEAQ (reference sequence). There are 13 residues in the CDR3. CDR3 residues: CASRGGQADTQYF. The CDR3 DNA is TGTGCCAGCAGAGGGGGACAGGCTGATACGCAGTATTTT.

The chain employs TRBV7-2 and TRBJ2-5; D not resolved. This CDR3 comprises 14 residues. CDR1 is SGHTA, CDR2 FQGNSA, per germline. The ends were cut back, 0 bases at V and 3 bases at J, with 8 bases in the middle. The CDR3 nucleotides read TGTGCCAGCAGCTTAGCGTCTCCCAAAGAGACCCAGTACTTC. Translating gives CASSLASPKETQYF.